One and the same sample provided the 9 T cell receptor beta chains below, sequenced in a study of T cells in Graves' hyperthyroidism and ophthalmopathy. TCR beta CDR3 region amplification was performed from RNA transcripts. TCR CDR3 regions were first amplified by RT-PCR with HTBI primers. TCRdb reprocessed the multiplex PCR reads with MiXCR, giving one entry per CDR3 protein. Of around 200,000 distinct CDR3 sequences in the sample, 18% were seen once. Sample: blood. The receptors stem from a man aged 35 to 55 with Graves' hyperthyroidism.

This chain joins TRBV5-8 and TRBJ2-4; D remains ambiguous. CDR1 is SGHTS and CDR2 is YDEGEE in the germline V gene. This CDR3 has 16 residues. Trimming cost V 0 bases and J 9 bases, with 19 bases left between them. CDR3 residues: CASSLVMGKGGGIQYF. The CDR3 nucleotides are TGTGCCAGCAGCTTGGTTATGGGGAAGGGCGGTGGCATTCAGTACTTC.

This clonotype was counted ten times or more. V usage is TRBV18 and J usage is TRBJ2-5, with D perhaps being TRBD1 or TRBD2 (5 bases each). Germline loops: CDR1 KGHSH, CDR2 LQKENI. This CDR3 spans 15 amino acids. V was cut by 1 base and J by 4 bases, with 13 bases left in between. The CDR3 nucleotides are TGTGCCAGCTCACCACGGGGGATTGGCGGAGAGACCCAGTACTTC. Amino acid sequence: CASSPRGIGGETQYF.

This clonotype was seen at least ten times. The V and J genes are TRBV7-9 and TRBJ2-1; D is undetermined. The CDR3 is 12 amino acids. V shed 1 base and J shed 7 bases, with 5 bases lying between them. Looked up from germline, CDR1 is SEHNR and CDR2 is FQNEAQ (reference sequence). The CDR3 nucleotides are TGTGCCAGCAGCTTAGGCATTAATGAGCAGTTCTTC. This sequence encodes CASSLGINEQFF.

This clonotype has ten or more counts. V and J are TRBV2 and TRBJ2-3; TRBD1 might be the D (5 bases). This CDR3 has 14 residues. V was pared by 3 bases and J by 4 bases, with 11 bases between. Germline V gene lookup returns CDR1 SNHLY and CDR2 FYNNEI. The CDR3 loop is CASSDQGGPDTQYF. The CDR3 region has the DNA TGTGCCAGCAGTGATCAGGGTGGCCCAGATACGCAGTATTTT.

This clonotype was observed many times. This sequence joins TRBV28 and TRBJ1-5; D is unclear. The germline V gene has CDR1 MDHEN and CDR2 SYDVKM. V shed 0 bases and J shed 5 bases, with 8 bases lying between them. The CDR3 length is 14 residues. CDR3 DNA: TGTGCCAGCAGTTTATGGGGATCGGATCAGCCCCAGCATTTT. As protein: CASSLWGSDQPQHF.

The CDR3 DNA reads TGCGCCAGCAGCCAAGTTTATTACGGGGGGGCCAGGCGTGAGCAGTTCTTC. It is translated as CASSQVYYGGARREQFF. This chain uses TRBV4-3 with TRBJ2-1; TRBD2 matches 8 bases. The V segment lost 1 base and the J segment 9 bases; nucleotides outside the gene matches: 14. There are 17 residues in the CDR3. In germline, CDR1 is LGHNA, CDR2 YSLEER.

In the case of this clonotype: This may be a read error: a much more frequent sequence differs by one nucleotide. This CDR3 is missing its conserved last phenylalanine or tryptophan, likely due to a read error. The J gene is TRBJ2-3, the V gene TRBV6-1; a weak D match, TRBD2 (6 bases). The CDR3 contains 16 residues. Trimming cost V 6 bases and J 2 bases, with 18 bases left between them. The germline V gene has CDR1 MNHNS and CDR2 SASEGT. The CDR3 nucleotides are TGTGCCAGCAGAGTAACTAGCACCAAACTCACAGATACGCAGTATCTT. Translated, it gives CASRVTSTKLTDTQYL.

This clonotype was detected ten times or more. The V and J genes are TRBV9 and TRBJ1-1, with D perhaps TRBD1 (5 bases). From germline, CDR1 is SGDLS and CDR2 YYNGEE. With 2 bases removed from V and 3 bases from J, the gap between germline ends came to 14 bases. The CDR3 sequence is 15 residues long. This CDR3 is CASSVQVRGDTEAFF. The CDR3 nucleotides are TGTGCCAGCAGCGTGCAGGTACGGGGCGACACTGAAGCTTTCTTT. The full variable domain, with the rest looked up from reference TRBV9 and TRBJ1-1, is DSGVTQTPKHLITATGQRVTLRCSPRSGDLSVYWYQQSLDQGLQFLIQYYNGEERAKGNILERFSAQQFPDLHSELNLSSLELGDSALYFCASSVQVRGDTEAFFGQGTRLTVV.

This clonotype was seen repeatedly, ten times or more. The chain carries TRBV7-9 and TRBJ2-7; 9 nucleotides line up with TRBD2. The V gene's germline CDR1 is SEHNR and CDR2 FQNEAQ (reference sequence). The CDR3 is 15 residues long. With V trimmed by 4 bases and J by 3 bases, 7 bases remained unmatched. The CDR3 region is CASSSTSGWLYEQYF. Written as DNA, the CDR3 is TGTGCCAGCAGCTCCACTAGCGGGTGGCTCTACGAGCAGTACTTC.